The 20 T cell receptor beta chains below all came from one sample that was sequenced in a study of cytomegalovirus exposure and HLA in healthy donors. Primers: 60 Vbeta forward and 13 Jbeta reverse. Profiling relied on immunoSEQ multiplex PCR, and the TCRdb table lists in-frame clones only, not all of them. The sample records 55,000 to 70,000 clones, 65% to 85% being singletons. The sequencing sample was made of PBMCs. These receptors were taken from a male donor in good health and CMV-seronegative.

The chain is built from TRBV6-5 and TRBJ2-7; D is perhaps TRBD1 (6 bases). The V end was cut by 5 bases, the J end by 0 bases, with 14 bases between. The CDR3 loop spans 15 amino acids. Germline assignment: CDR1 MNHEY and CDR2 SVGAGI. CDR3 nucleotides: TGTGCCAGCAGTCCACGAACAGGGCACTCCTACGAGCAGTACTTC. It specifies CASSPRTGHSYEQYF.

This sequence joins TRBV4-1 and TRBJ2-1, with 10 bases lining up with TRBD2. V trimming: 2 bases; J trimming: 8 bases; junction bases outside the gene matches: 6. The length of the CDR3 is 15 residues. Germline V gene lookup returns CDR1 MGHRA and CDR2 YSYEKL. CDR3 protein: CASSQPGLASYEQFF. The DNA of the CDR3 is TGCGCCAGCAGCCAACCGGGACTAGCGTCATATGAGCAGTTCTTC.

This chain links TRBV4-2 with TRBJ1-2, with 9 bases fitting TRBD1. CDR3 size: 14 residues. Looked up from germline, CDR1 is LGHNA and CDR2 is YNFKEQ. Trimming at V came to 1 base and at J to 6 bases, leaving 3 bases not matched to a gene. CDR3 residues: CASSQGGQGNGYTF. DNA for the CDR3: TGTGCCAGCAGCCAAGGGGGACAGGGCAATGGCTACACCTTC.

The V and J genes are TRBV30 and TRBJ2-5; perhaps TRBD2 as D (5 bases). Germline values: CDR1 GTSNPN, CDR2 SVGIG (reference sequence). With 2 bases removed from V and 3 bases from J, the gap between germline ends came to 16 bases. The CDR3 spans 15 residues. The CDR3 sequence: CAWSRGLTGEETQYF. In DNA, the CDR3 is TGTGCCTGGAGTCGTGGATTAACCGGGGAAGAGACCCAGTACTTC.

The chain couples TRBV19 to TRBJ2-7; 14 bases line up with TRBD2. Germline V gene data show CDR1 as LNHDA and CDR2 as SQIVND (reference sequence). There are 15 residues in the CDR3. With V trimmed by 5 bases and J by 1 base, 1 base remained unmatched. The CDR3 loop reads CASSGLAGGSYEQYF. As DNA, the CDR3 is TGTGCCAGTAGTGGACTAGCGGGGGGATCCTACGAGCAGTACTTC.

The count of this clone is one. This chain joins TRBV29-1 and TRBJ2-2, with 7 bases identical to TRBD2. Germline-derived CDR1 and CDR2 are SQVTM and ANQGSEA. The length of the CDR3 is 13 residues. Trimming cost V 7 bases and J 3 bases; bases outside gene matches: 5. The CDR3 DNA is TGCAGCGCTGGGAGCGGGGACACCGGGGAGCTGTTTTTT. Its translation: CSAGSGDTGELFF.

V is TRBV7-3 and J is TRBJ2-3; 10 bases are shared with TRBD1. CDR3 length: 17 amino acids. Germline-derived CDR1 and CDR2 are SGHTA and FQGTGA. The V segment lost 5 bases and the J segment 2 bases; nucleotides outside the gene matches: 10. The CDR3 DNA follows: TGTGCCAGCAGCATCACCGGGACAGGGGCGCTCACAGATACGCAGTATTTT. Protein: CASSITGTGALTDTQYF.

This clone was detected a few times. The gene calls are TRBV18 and TRBJ1-1; possible D gene TRBD1, 5 bases. The CDR3 is made up of 13 amino acids. Germline-derived CDR1 and CDR2 are KGHSH and LQKENI. Trimming took off 6 bases at V and 4 bases at J, with 12 bases between the two ends. CDR3 amino acids: CASSNGGITEAFF. In nucleotides, the CDR3 is TGTGCCAGCTCCAACGGGGGGATCACTGAAGCTTTCTTT.

The rearrangement links TRBV7-9 to TRBJ1-2; D is possibly TRBD1 (5 bases). There are 13 residues in the CDR3. The V end lost 5 bases, the J end lost 1 base, and 8 bases lay between the germline ends. Germline CDR1 and CDR2: SEHNR and FQNEAQ (reference sequence). CDR3 sequence reads: CASSPTVNYGYTF. The CDR3 coding sequence is TGTGCCAGCAGCCCGACAGTTAACTATGGCTACACCTTC.

The V and J genes are TRBV2 and TRBJ1-1, with TRBD1 matching over 11 bases. V shed 1 base and J 2 bases; nucleotides not matched to a gene: 6. Germline CDR1 SNHLY, CDR2 FYNNEI. The CDR3 is 17 residues long. The CDR3 sequence is CASSEGTGTGGNTEAFF. The CDR3 DNA follows: TGTGCCAGCAGTGAAGGAACCGGGACAGGGGGTAACACTGAAGCTTTCTTT.

In regard to this clone: One end of the junction varies from germline; a read error may be responsible. This sample includes further DNA sequences coding for the same CDR3. V is TRBV6-6 and J is TRBJ2-3, with TRBD2 matching 10 bases. The CDR3 is 16 amino acids. CDR1 is MNHNY, CDR2 SVGAGI, per germline (reference sequence). This CDR3 reads CASSSPGTSVTDTQYF. CDR3 nucleotide sequence: TGTGCCAGCAGTTCCCCGGGGACTAGCGTTACAGATACGCAATATTTT.

This clone appeared a few times. The chain carries TRBV5-4 and TRBJ2-2; 7 bases are shared with TRBD2. This CDR3 has 15 amino acids. Germline-derived CDR1 and CDR2 are SGHNT and YYREEE (reference sequence). The V segment lost 1 base and the J segment 3 bases; nucleotides outside the gene matches: 3. The CDR3 nucleotides are TGTGCCAGCAGCTTGAGTCTAGCGGACACCGGGGAGCTGTTTTTT. It specifies CASSLSLADTGELFF.

The CDR3 here is CASSYYRDRGIPYTF. The CDR3 DNA reads TGTGCCAGCAGTTACTACCGGGACAGGGGGATTCCCTACACCTTC. The gene calls are TRBV6-5 and TRBJ1-2; 11 positions agree with TRBD1. V shed 1 base and J 10 bases; nucleotides not matched to a gene: 8. Looked up from germline, CDR1 is MNHEY and CDR2 is SVGAGI. The CDR3 is 15 amino acids.

As regards this clone: Other nucleotide sequences in the sample specify the same CDR3. The gene calls are TRBV28 and TRBJ1-5; D might be TRBD1 (6 bases). The V end was cut by 6 bases, the J end by 6 bases, with 15 bases between. This CDR3 contains 14 residues. Germline CDR1 MDHEN, CDR2 SYDVKM. As DNA, the CDR3 is TGTGCCAGCAGGAGAACAGGGCAGACTCAGCCCCAGCATTTT. Amino acid sequence: CASRRTGQTQPQHF.

The V gene is TRBV5-5, the J gene TRBJ1-5, with 11 bases matching TRBD1. Trimming removed 0 bases from V and 10 bases from J; junction bases left unmatched: 6. Germline CDR1 reads SGHKS; CDR2 reads YYEKEE (reference sequence). This CDR3 contains 15 residues. The CDR3 DNA follows: TGTGCCAGCAGCTTGGGCGGGACAGGGGGGTCTCCCCAGCATTTT. This codes for CASSLGGTGGSPQHF.

The CDR3 nucleotides are TGTGCCAGCAGCTGGGGACCGGGACTAGCGGGGGGGATCCGGGGCACAGATACGCAGTATTTT. Translated, it gives CASSWGPGLAGGIRGTDTQYF. The gene calls are TRBV27 and TRBJ2-3; 16 positions match TRBD2. With V trimmed by 6 bases and J by 1 base, 16 bases remained unmatched. This CDR3 has 21 residues. Per germline, CDR1 MNHEY and CDR2 SMNVEV (reference sequence).

The chain has TRBV7-2 and TRBJ1-1; TRBD1 is a possible D gene (5 bases). The CDR3 is 14 residues long. Germline CDR1 reads SGHTA; CDR2 reads FQGNSA. The V end was cut by 3 bases, the J end by 3 bases, with 11 bases between. CDR3 sequence reads: CASSFKIRDTEAFF. DNA for the CDR3: TGTGCCAGCAGCTTTAAAATCAGGGACACTGAAGCTTTCTTT. The entire variable domain, with the rest obtained from reference TRBV7-2 and TRBJ1-1, is as follows: GAGVSQSPSNKVTEKGKDVELRCDPISGHTALYWYRQSLGQGLEFLIYFQGNSAPDKSGLPSDRFSAERTGGSVSTLTIQRTQQEDSAVYLCASSFKIRDTEAFFGQGTRLTVV.

The chain joins TRBV9 to TRBJ2-3, with no clear D. This CDR3 is built from 13 residues. Looked up from germline, CDR1 is SGDLS and CDR2 is YYNGEE. V shed 0 bases and J shed 6 bases, with 8 bases lying between them. The CDR3 reads CASSVAMRDTQYF. CDR3 nucleotides: TGTGCCAGCAGCGTAGCGATGAGGGATACGCAGTATTTT. The full variable domain, rest sourced from reference TRBV9 and TRBJ2-3, is DSGVTQTPKHLITATGQRVTLRCSPRSGDLSVYWYQQSLDQGLQFLIQYYNGEERAKGNILERFSAQQFPDLHSELNLSSLELGDSALYFCASSVAMRDTQYFGPGTRLTVL.

The chain carries TRBV9 and TRBJ2-3; 14 bases are shared with TRBD2. Germline values: CDR1 SGDLS, CDR2 YYNGEE. With 4 bases clipped from V and 3 bases from J, the junction kept 4 bases outside the gene matches. The CDR3 is 16 amino acids. The CDR3 DNA is TGTGCCAGCAGCTCGAGACTAGCGGGGGGGACAGATACGCAGTATTTT. Residues: CASSSRLAGGTDTQYF.

The V call is TRBV30, the J call TRBJ1-2, with D unresolved. Germline V lookup: CDR1 GTSNPN, CDR2 SVGIG (reference sequence). The CDR3 totals 15 residues. The V gene lost 4 bases and the J gene lost 2 bases, with 17 bases spanning the gap. The chain's CDR3 is CAWNPGQVKNYGYTF. The CDR3 coding sequence is TGTGCCTGGAACCCTGGGCAGGTCAAAAACTATGGCTACACCTTC.